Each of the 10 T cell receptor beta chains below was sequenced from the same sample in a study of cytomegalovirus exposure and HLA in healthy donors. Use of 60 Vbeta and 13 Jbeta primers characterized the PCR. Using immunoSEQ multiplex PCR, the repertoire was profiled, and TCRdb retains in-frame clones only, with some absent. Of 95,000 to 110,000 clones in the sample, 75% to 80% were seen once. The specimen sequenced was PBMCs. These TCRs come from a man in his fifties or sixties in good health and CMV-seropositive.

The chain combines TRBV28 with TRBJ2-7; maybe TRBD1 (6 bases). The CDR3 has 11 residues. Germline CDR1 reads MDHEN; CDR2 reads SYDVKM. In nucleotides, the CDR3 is TGTACTGTCAGGGGCGTCTACGAGCAGTACTTC. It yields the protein CTVRGVYEQYF.

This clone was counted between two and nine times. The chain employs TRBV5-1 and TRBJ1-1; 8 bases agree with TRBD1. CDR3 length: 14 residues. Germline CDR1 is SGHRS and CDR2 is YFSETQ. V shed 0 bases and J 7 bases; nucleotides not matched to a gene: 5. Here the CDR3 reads CASSLGQGADEAFF. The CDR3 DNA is TGCGCCAGCAGCTTGGGGCAGGGGGCGGATGAAGCTTTCTTT.

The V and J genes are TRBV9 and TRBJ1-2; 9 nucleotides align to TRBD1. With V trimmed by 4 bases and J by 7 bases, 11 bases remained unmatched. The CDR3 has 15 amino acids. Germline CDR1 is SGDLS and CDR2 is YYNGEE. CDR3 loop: CASSIPPGTGSGYTF. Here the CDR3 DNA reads TGTGCCAGCAGCATCCCCCCAGGGACAGGGTCTGGCTACACCTTC.

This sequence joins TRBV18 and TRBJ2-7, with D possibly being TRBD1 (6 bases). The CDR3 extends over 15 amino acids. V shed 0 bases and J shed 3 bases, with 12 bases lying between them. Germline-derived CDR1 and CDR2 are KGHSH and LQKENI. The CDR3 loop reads CASSPPELDSYEQYF. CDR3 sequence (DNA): TGTGCCAGCTCACCACCTGAATTGGACAGCTACGAGCAGTACTTC.

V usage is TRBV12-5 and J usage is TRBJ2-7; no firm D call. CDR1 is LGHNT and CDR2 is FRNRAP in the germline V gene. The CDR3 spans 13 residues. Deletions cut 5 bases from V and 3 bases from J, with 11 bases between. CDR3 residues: CASGPPSLYEQYF. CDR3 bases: TGTGCTAGTGGTCCCCCCAGTCTCTACGAGCAGTACTTC.

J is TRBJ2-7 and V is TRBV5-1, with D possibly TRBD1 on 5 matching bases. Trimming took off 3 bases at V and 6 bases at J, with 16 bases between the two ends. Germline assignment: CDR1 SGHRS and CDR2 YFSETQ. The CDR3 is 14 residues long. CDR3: CASSSPGHYGEQYF. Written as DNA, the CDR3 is TGCGCCAGCAGCTCTCCCGGACATTACGGCGAGCAGTACTTC. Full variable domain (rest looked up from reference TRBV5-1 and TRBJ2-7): KAGVTQTPRYLIKTRGQQVTLSCSPISGHRSVSWYQQTPGQGLQFLFEYFSETQRNKGNFPGRFSGRQFSNSRSEMNVSTLELGDSALYLCASSSPGHYGEQYFGPGTRLTVT.

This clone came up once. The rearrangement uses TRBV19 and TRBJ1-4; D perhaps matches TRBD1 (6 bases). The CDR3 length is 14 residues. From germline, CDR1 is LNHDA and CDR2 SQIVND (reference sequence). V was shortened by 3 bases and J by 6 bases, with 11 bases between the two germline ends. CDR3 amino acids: CASSIGAGDEKLFF. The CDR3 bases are TGTGCCAGTAGTATCGGGGCAGGGGATGAAAAACTGTTTTTT.

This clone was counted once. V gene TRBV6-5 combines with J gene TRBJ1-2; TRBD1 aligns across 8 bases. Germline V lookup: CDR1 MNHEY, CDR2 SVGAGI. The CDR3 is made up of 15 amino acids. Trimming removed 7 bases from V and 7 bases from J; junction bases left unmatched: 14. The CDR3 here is CASKALRGRGGGYTF. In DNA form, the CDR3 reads TGTGCCAGCAAAGCCCTCAGGGGGCGCGGTGGTGGCTACACCTTC.

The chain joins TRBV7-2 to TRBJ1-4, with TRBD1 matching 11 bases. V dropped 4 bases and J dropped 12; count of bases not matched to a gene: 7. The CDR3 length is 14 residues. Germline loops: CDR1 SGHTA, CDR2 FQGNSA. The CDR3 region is CASSSGQGVEELFF. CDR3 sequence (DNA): TGTGCCAGCAGCTCGGGACAGGGGGTTGAGGAACTGTTTTTT. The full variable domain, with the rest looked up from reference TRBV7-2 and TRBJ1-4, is GAGVSQSPSNKVTEKGKDVELRCDPISGHTALYWYRQSLGQGLEFLIYFQGNSAPDKSGLPSDRFSAERTGGSVSTLTIQRTQQEDSAVYLCASSSGQGVEELFFGSGTQLSVL.

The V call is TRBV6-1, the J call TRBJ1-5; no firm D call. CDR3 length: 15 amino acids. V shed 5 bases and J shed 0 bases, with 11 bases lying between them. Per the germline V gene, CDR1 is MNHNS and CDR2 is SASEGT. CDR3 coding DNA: TGTGCCAGCAGTCCCGACATGAGTAGCAATCAGCCCCAGCATTTT. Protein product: CASSPDMSSNQPQHF.